This T cell receptor beta chain was identified in a study of Ad26.COV2.S vaccination and SARS-CoV-2 variants. Background on the study: Donor had been placed in the Ad26.COV2.S arm of the COV1001 trial.

Findings and limits, study-wide: Those who received vaccine or placebo ended up with similar non-spike TCR breadth. Breadth, reportedly substantial, characterized the spike-specific CD8+ and CD4+ T cell responses after vaccination.

Remarks on this clone: What it recognizes is unknown.

Treatment noted: roughly 20 received Ad26.COV2.S at low or high dose, single or two shots; 5 received placebo; per-sample allocation not given. Each sample was drawn 63 days after the first injection (of vaccine or placebo). This person who donated was an adult of 18-55 years in Boston. There are 15 residues in the CDR3. The germline gives CDR1 LNHDA, CDR2 SQIVND (reference sequence). V was trimmed by 1 base and J by 2 bases, leaving 9 bases between them. Only in-frame clones appear in the TCRdb table, and some are missing; sequencing was by immunoSEQ multiplex PCR. The sample carries roughly 500,000 clones, around 88% recorded once.

Sequencing used peripheral blood, obtained in a trial of Ad26.COV2.S vaccine versus placebo. The J gene is TRBJ1-5, the V gene TRBV19; D call uncertain. The source is a person between 18 and 60 years old who received the Ad26.COV2.S COVID-19 vaccine or a placebo. The DNA of the CDR3 is TGTGCCAGTAGTATAGCCCCCAGAGGCAATCAGCCCCAGCATTTT. It codes for CASSIAPRGNQPQHF.